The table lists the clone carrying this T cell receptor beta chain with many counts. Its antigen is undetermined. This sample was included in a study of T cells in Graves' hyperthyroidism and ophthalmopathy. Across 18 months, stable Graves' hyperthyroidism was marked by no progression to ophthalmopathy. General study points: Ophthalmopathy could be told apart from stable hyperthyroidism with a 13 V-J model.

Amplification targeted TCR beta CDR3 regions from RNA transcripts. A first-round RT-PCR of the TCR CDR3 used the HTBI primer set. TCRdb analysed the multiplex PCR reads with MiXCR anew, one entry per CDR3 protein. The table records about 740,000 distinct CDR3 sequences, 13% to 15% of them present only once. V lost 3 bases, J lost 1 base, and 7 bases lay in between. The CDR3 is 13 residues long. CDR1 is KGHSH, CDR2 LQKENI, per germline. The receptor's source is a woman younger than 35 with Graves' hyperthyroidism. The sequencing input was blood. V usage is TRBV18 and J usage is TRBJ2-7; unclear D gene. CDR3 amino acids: CASSPQASYEQYF. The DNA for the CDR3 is TGTGCCAGCTCACCTCAGGCTTCCTACGAGCAGTACTTC.